These 18 T cell receptor beta chains originate from one sample sequenced in a study of graft-versus-host responses after intestinal transplantation. These receptors have no identified antigens. This table comes from immunoSEQ multiplex PCR, and its TCRdb copy is limited to in-frame clones, with some not included. Of roughly 120,000 clones in the sample, around nine tenths were seen once. The input for sequencing was unstimulated CD4+ T cells sorted from spleen or lymph node cells, taken before intestinal transplant. These receptors originate from a human donor who received an intestinal transplant.

The chain is built from TRBV19 and TRBJ2-5; 9 bases map to TRBD1. The ends lost 2 bases at V and 4 bases at J; junction bases unmatched: 14. This CDR3 region has 18 residues. Germline loops: CDR1 LNHDA, CDR2 SQIVND (reference sequence). Here the CDR3 reads CASSIFPGTGSPRETQYF. The CDR3 DNA sequence: TGTGCCAGTAGTATATTCCCCGGGACAGGGAGCCCGCGAGAGACCCAGTACTTC.

This clone has just one count. This chain uses TRBV19 with TRBJ1-6, with D possibly being TRBD1 (6 bases). The CDR3 has 14 residues. Deletions cut 7 bases from V and 6 bases from J, with 13 bases between. Germline assignment: CDR1 LNHDA and CDR2 SQIVND (reference sequence). The CDR3 reads CASTFGQLNSPLHF. The CDR3 DNA reads TGTGCCAGTACCTTCGGACAGCTTAATTCACCCCTCCACTTT. Combining the CDR3 with reference TRBV19 and TRBJ1-6 gives the whole variable domain DGGITQSPKYLFRKEGQNVTLSCEQNLNHDAMYWYRQDPGQGLRLIYYSQIVNDFQKGDIAEGYSVSREKKESFPLTVTSAQKNPTAFYLCASTFGQLNSPLHFGNGTRLTVT.

This clone was seen only once. The CDR3 spells CASSVDPGNAVEQFF. CDR3 bases: TGTGCCAGCAGCGTAGATCCAGGGAATGCGGTCGAGCAGTTCTTC. The chain employs TRBV9 and TRBJ2-1, with D possibly being TRBD1 (5 bases). V lost 0 bases and J lost 10, with 17 bases in between. The germline gives CDR1 SGDLS, CDR2 YYNGEE. This CDR3 spans 15 amino acids.

The gene calls are TRBV5-8 and TRBJ1-5; 7 bases map to TRBD1. The junction had 8 bases not matched to a gene; V was cut back by 5 bases and J by 3 bases. This CDR3 has 15 amino acids. CDR1 is SGHTS, CDR2 YDEGEE, per germline. CDR3 DNA sequence: TGTGCCAGCAGTTTGACAGGGCCGGTCAATCAGCCCCAGCATTTT. Its translation: CASSLTGPVNQPQHF.

V gene TRBV7-2 combines with J gene TRBJ2-4; 7 nucleotides match TRBD2. The CDR3 is 14 amino acids. J gave up 8 bases and V 1 base, and 5 bases lay outside the gene matches. Per germline, CDR1 SGHTA and CDR2 FQGNSA. CDR3 loop: CASSLGGGLDIQYF. CDR3 nucleotides: TGTGCCAGCAGCTTAGGGGGGGGACTGGACATTCAGTACTTC.

The chain carries TRBV5-1 and TRBJ2-3; 13 positions agree with TRBD2. Germline V gene lookup returns CDR1 SGHRS and CDR2 YFSETQ. V was pared by 4 bases and J by 6 bases, with 8 bases of the junction left unmatched. CDR3 length: 16 amino acids. The CDR3, as DNA: TGCGCCAGCAGCGTCACTAGCGGGAGGGGAGTGGATACGCAGTATTTT. This translates into CASSVTSGRGVDTQYF. Full variable domain (rest looked up from reference TRBV5-1 and TRBJ2-3): KAGVTQTPRYLIKTRGQQVTLSCSPISGHRSVSWYQQTPGQGLQFLFEYFSETQRNKGNFPGRFSGRQFSNSRSEMNVSTLELGDSALYLCASSVTSGRGVDTQYFGPGTRLTVL.

V is TRBV9 and J is TRBJ1-5; D possibly corresponds to TRBD1 (5 bases). Germline V gives CDR1 SGDLS, CDR2 YYNGEE. Trimming took off 1 base at V and 2 bases at J, with 10 bases between the two ends. The CDR3 totals 15 residues. CDR3 amino acids: CASSVQGWGNQPQHF. The DNA of the CDR3 is TGTGCCAGCAGCGTACAGGGTTGGGGCAATCAGCCCCAGCATTTT.

The V call is TRBV7-2, the J call TRBJ2-7; D is possibly TRBD1 (6 bases). The germline V and J ends were trimmed by 5 bases and 4 bases, with 15 bases remaining between them. The germline CDR1 and CDR2 sequences are SGHTA and FQGNSA. The CDR3 is made up of 14 amino acids. In DNA form, the CDR3 reads TGTGCCAGCAGCACCGGACAGCGATCTTACGAGCAGTACTTC. It is translated as CASSTGQRSYEQYF.

V and J are TRBV7-3 and TRBJ2-3; D may be TRBD2 (6 bases). The germline V gene has CDR1 SGHTA and CDR2 FQGTGA. The CDR3 is made up of 14 amino acids. V was trimmed by 5 bases and J by 2 bases, leaving 11 bases between them. In nucleotides, the CDR3 is TGTGCCAGCAGCCTTAGCGGAATCACAGATACGCAGTATTTT. Translating it yields CASSLSGITDTQYF.

The sample holds one count of this clone. V and J are TRBV30 and TRBJ1-1; D is uncertain. The germline V gene has CDR1 GTSNPN and CDR2 SVGIG (reference sequence). The CDR3 covers 17 residues. V dropped 4 bases and J dropped 6 bases, with 27 bases sitting between them. This CDR3 reads CAWTVARFREQFAEAFF. The CDR3 bases are TGTGCCTGGACTGTAGCCCGATTCCGAGAACAGTTCGCTGAAGCTTTCTTT.

The gene calls are TRBV6-6 and TRBJ2-2; 7 nucleotides agree with TRBD1. CDR1 and CDR2 from the germline V gene are MNHNY and SVGAGI (reference sequence). Trimming took 6 bases from V and 0 from J; bases not matched to a gene: 1. CDR3 length equals 14 residues. The CDR3 protein is CASRGTANTGELFF. CDR3 nucleotides: TGTGCCAGCAGAGGGACAGCGAACACCGGGGAGCTGTTTTTT.

The gene calls are TRBV7-2 and TRBJ2-7; the match to TRBD2 covers 16 bases. The ends lost 5 bases at V and 7 bases at J; junction bases unmatched: 5. Germline V lookup: CDR1 SGHTA, CDR2 FQGNSA. The CDR3 runs 15 residues. The CDR3 DNA reads as TGTGCCAGCAGCCCGGGACTAGCGGGGGGGGGAGAGCAGTACTTC. This gives the protein CASSPGLAGGGEQYF.

The J gene is TRBJ2-1, the V gene TRBV9; the match to TRBD2 covers 7 bases. J was trimmed by 0 bases and V by 4 bases; bases with no gene match: 13. The CDR3 spans 18 residues. Germline V gives CDR1 SGDLS, CDR2 YYNGEE. CDR3 sequence: CASSPHPGGVFSYNEQFF. The CDR3 region has the DNA TGTGCCAGCAGCCCTCACCCGGGAGGCGTTTTCTCCTACAATGAGCAGTTCTTC.

This clone occurred once. The same CDR3 also results from other DNA sequences found in this sample. V usage is TRBV18 and J usage is TRBJ1-4, with 8 bases that match TRBD1. In germline, CDR1 is KGHSH, CDR2 LQKENI. With 3 bases clipped from V and 5 bases from J, the junction kept 2 bases outside the gene matches. The CDR3 is 14 residues long. CDR3 DNA sequence: TGTGCCAGCTCACCCCAGGGGGCGAATGAAAAACTGTTTTTT. Translating gives CASSPQGANEKLFF.

The rearrangement uses TRBV10-3 and TRBJ2-7, with 11 bases aligning to TRBD1. Germline V gene sequence: CDR1 ENHRY, CDR2 SYGVKD. V was pared by 6 bases and J by 5 bases, with 3 bases of the junction left unmatched. This CDR3 has 13 residues. The CDR3: CAIRGDRGDEQYF. CDR3 DNA sequence: TGTGCCATCAGGGGGGACAGGGGGGACGAGCAGTACTTC.

This rearrangement joins TRBV10-2 to TRBJ2-7; D remains ambiguous. Germline values: CDR1 WSHSY, CDR2 SAAADI. V was shortened by 3 bases and J by 3 bases, with 15 bases between the two germline ends. There are 15 residues in the CDR3. The CDR3 here is CASSESFSTFYEQYF. CDR3 nucleotide sequence: TGCGCCAGCAGTGAATCTTTTTCTACCTTCTACGAGCAGTACTTC.

The rearrangement uses TRBV5-1 and TRBJ2-4; 10 positions agree with TRBD2. The CDR3 has 15 amino acids. The germline V gene has CDR1 SGHRS and CDR2 YFSETQ. The V segment lost 3 bases and the J segment 8 bases; nucleotides outside the gene matches: 8. CDR3 loop: CASSSLAGGGDIQYF. The CDR3, as DNA: TGCGCCAGCAGCTCTTTAGCGGGAGGCGGGGACATTCAGTACTTC.

The sample holds one count of this clone. The V and J genes are TRBV28 and TRBJ1-1; D is unresolved. Germline V CDR1 and CDR2: MDHEN, SYDVKM. Trimming took 2 bases from V and 1 from J, leaving 14 bases between them. The CDR3 has 16 amino acids. The CDR3 is CASSLKFAVTNTEAFF. As DNA, the CDR3 is TGTGCCAGCAGTTTAAAGTTCGCGGTGACGAACACTGAAGCTTTCTTT.